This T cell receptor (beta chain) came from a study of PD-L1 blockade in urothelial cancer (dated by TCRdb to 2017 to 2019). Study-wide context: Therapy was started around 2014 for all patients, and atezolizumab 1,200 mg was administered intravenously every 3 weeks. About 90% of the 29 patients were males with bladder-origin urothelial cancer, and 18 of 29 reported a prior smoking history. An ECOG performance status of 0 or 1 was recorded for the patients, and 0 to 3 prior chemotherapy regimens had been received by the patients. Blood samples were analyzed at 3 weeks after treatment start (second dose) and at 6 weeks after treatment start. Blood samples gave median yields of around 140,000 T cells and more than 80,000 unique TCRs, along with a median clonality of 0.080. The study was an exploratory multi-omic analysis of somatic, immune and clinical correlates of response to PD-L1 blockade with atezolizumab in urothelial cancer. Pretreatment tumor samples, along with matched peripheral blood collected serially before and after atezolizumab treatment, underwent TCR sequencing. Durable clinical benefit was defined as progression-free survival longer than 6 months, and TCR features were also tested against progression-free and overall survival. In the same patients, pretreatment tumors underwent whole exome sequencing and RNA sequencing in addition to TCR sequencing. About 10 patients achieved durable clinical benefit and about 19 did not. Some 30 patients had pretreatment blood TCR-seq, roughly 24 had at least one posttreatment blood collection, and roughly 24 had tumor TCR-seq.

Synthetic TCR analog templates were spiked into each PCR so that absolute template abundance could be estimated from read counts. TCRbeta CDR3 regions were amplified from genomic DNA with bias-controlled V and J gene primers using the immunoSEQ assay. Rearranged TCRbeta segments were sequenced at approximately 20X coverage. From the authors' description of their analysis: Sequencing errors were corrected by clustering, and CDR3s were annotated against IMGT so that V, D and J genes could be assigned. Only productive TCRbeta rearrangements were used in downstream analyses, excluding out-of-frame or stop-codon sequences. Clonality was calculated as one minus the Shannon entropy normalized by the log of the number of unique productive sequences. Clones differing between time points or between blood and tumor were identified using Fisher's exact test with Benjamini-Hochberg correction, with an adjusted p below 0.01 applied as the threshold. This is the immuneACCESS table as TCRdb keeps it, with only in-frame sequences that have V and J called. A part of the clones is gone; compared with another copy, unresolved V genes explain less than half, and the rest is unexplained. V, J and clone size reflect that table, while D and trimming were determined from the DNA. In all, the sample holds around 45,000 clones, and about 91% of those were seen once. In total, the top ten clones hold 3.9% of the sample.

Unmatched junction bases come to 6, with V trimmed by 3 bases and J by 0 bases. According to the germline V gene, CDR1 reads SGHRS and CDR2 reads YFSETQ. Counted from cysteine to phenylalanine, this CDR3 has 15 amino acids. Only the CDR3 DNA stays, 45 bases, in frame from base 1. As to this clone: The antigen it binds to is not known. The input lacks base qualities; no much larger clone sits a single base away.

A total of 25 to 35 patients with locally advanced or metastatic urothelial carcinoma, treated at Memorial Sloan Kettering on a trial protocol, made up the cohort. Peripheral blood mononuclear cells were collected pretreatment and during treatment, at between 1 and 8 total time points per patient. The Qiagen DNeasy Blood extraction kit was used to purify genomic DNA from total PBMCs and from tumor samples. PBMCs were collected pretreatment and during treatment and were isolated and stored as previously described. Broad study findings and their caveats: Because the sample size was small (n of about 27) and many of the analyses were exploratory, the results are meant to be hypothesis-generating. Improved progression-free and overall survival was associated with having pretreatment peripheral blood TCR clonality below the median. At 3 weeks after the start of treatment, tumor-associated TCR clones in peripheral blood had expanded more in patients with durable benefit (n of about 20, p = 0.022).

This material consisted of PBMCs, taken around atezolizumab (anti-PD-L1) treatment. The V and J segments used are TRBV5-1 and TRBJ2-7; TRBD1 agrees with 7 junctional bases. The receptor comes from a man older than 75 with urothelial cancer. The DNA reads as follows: TGCGCCAGCAGCTCCTGGGCAGGGGGCTCCTACGAGCAGTACTTC. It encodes CASSSWAGGSYEQYF.